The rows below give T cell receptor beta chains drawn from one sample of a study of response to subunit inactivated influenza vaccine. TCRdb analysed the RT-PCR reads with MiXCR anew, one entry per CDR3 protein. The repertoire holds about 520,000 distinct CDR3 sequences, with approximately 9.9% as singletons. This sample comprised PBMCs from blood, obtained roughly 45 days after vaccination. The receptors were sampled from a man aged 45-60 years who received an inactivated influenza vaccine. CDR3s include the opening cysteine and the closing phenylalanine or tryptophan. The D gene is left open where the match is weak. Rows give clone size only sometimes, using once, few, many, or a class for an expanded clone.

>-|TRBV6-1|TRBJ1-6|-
TGTGCCAGCAGCCTGGGGGGGATTTCACCCCTCCACTTT
CASSLGGISPLHF
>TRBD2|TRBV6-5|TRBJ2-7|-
TGTGCCAGCAGTTACTCGACTTTAGCGGGGAAGTACGAGCAGTACTTC
CASSYSTLAGKYEQYF
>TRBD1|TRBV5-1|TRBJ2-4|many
TGCGCCAGCAGCTTGTCCGGGACAGGTATTCAGTACTTC
CASSLSGTGIQYF
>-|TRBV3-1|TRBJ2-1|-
TGTGCCAGCACCACGTCCGGTTGGGCGGCAGGCTGGTTCTTC
CASTTSGWAAGWFF
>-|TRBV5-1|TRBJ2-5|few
TGCGCCAGCAGCTCCAATTCGGAGACCCAGTACTTC
CASSSNSETQYF
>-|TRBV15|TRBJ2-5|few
TGTGCCACCAGCAGAGATGGTGCTGCCGGAGAGACCCAGTACTTC
CATSRDGAAGETQYF
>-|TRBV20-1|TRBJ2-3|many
TGCAGTGTCACAGATACGCAGTATTTT
CSVTDTQYF
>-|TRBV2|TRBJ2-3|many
TGTGCAGTAGAGACCTATAGCACAGATACGCAGTATTTT
CAVETYSTDTQYF
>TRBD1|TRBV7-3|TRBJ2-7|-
TGTGCCAGCAGCTTAACGTTAAAGGGACAGGGTATCGACGAGCAGTACTTC
CASSLTLKGQGIDEQYF
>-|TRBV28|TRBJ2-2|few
TGTGCCAGCAGTTTGGCCGGGACAAGGGCCGGGGAGCTGTTTTTT
CASSLAGTRAGELFF
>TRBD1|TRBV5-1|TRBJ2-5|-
TGCGCCAGCAGGGTAGGGGGCGGAATGAGAGAGACCCAGTACTTC
CASRVGGGMRETQYF
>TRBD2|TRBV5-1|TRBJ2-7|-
TGCGCCAGCAGCACCGGGACTAGCGGGGGAACCTACGAGCAGTACTTC
CASSTGTSGGTYEQYF
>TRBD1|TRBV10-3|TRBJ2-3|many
TGTGCCACGACCTATCGGACAGGGCAAGATACGCAGTATTTT
CATTYRTGQDTQYF
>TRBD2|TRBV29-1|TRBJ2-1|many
TGCAGCGTTGAAAGGGAGGGCCATGAGCAGTTCTTC
CSVEREGHEQFF
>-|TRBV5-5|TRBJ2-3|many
TGTGCCAGCAGCGAATCCGGGGGGGCTCCACAGGGGACGCAGTATTTT
CASSESGGAPQGTQYF
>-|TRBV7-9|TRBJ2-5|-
TGTGCCAGCAGCTTCGGGTGGCGGGGGCCCACCTTGGAGACCCAGTACTTC
CASSFGWRGPTLETQYF
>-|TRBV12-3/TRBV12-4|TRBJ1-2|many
TGTGCCAGCAGTTTTCCCCGGGGGTATGGCTACACCTTC
CASSFPRGYGYTF
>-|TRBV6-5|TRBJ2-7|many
TGTGCCAGCAGTTACTCGATGCGGTACAAAGGCGGCTCCTACGAGCAGTACTTC
CASSYSMRYKGGSYEQYF
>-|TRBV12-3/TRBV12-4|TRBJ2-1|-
TGTGCCAGCAGGAGGACTGCCTCAACCTACAATGAGCAGTTCTTC
CASRRTASTYNEQFF
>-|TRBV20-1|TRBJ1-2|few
TGCAGTGCTGAGGACTTGACAGCGCGCTATGGCTACACCTTC
CSAEDLTARYGYTF
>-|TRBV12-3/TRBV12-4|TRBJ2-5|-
TGTGCCAGCAGCGTCCTGACGGACGGCCAAGAGACCCAGTACTTC
CASSVLTDGQETQYF
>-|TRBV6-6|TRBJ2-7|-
TGTGCCAGCAGTTACCAGGACCGTTACGAGCAGTACTTC
CASSYQDRYEQYF
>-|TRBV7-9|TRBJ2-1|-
TGTGCCAGCAGCACGGCGACCGGTGAGCAGTTCTTC
CASSTATGEQFF
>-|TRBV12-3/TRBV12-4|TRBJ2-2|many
TGTGCCAGCAGTCTGCGACAGCGCACCGGGGAGCTGTTTTTT
CASSLRQRTGELFF
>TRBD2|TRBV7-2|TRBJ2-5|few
TGTGCCAGCAGCTTCCAGCGGGGGGGCCTTGAGACCCAGTACTTC
CASSFQRGGLETQYF
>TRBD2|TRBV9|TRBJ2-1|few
TGTGCCAGCAGCGTAGCTCGCGGGAGGGCCCATGAGCAGTTCTTC
CASSVARGRAHEQFF
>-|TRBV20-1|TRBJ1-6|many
TGCAGTGCTAGACAGGGGCCGATGAATTCACCCCTCCACTTT
CSARQGPMNSPLHF